This T cell receptor beta chain was identified during a study of blood T cell repertoires in COVID-19. Under the authors' procedure: Estimation of nucleated cell counts relied on the amplification of reference gene primers. Using immunoSEQ multiplex PCR, the repertoire was profiled, and TCRdb retains in-frame clones only, with some absent. V, J and clone size are taken as reported in that table, and D and trimming were inferred from the DNA itself. The profile shows 200,000 to 250,000 clones, around 90% of them singletons. Individuals drawn from around 25 US areas were roughly 18 to 95 years old. Participants were placed into cohorts based on the clinical history they reported. Germline CDR1 LNHDA, CDR2 SQIVND (reference sequence). Trimming stripped 3 bases from V and 4 bases from J, with 11 bases between. The CDR3 loop spans 14 amino acids.

This receptor was obtained from a woman in her 30s with acute COVID-19. V gene TRBV19 combines with J gene TRBJ2-3, with D perhaps TRBD2 (5 bases). The sample was PBMCs or T cells enriched from blood (not recorded which). As DNA, the CDR3 is TGTGCCAGTAGTATTCGGCGCGGGCCAGATACGCAGTATTTT. Protein product: CASSIRRGPDTQYF.